What follows are 6 T cell receptor beta chains derived from one specimen sequenced in a study of blood T cells in healthy people across ages. The second PCR ran roughly 6 to 11 cycles with a sample-barcoded 5' primer and J-beta primers. TCRdb reprocessed the 5' RACE reads with MiXCR, giving one entry per CDR3 protein. The sample records hundreds of thousands of distinct CDR3 sequences, 29% being singletons. The sample comprised blood. These TCRs come from a woman older than 75 in good health.

Comment on this clonotype: A clone one base away is much larger, so this may be a read error. The chain joins TRBV6-4 to TRBJ2-1, with D perhaps TRBD2 (6 bases). CDR1 and CDR2 from the germline V gene are MRHNA and SNTAGT. There are 13 residues in the CDR3. Trimming removed 8 bases at V and 6 bases at J, with 14 bases between. The CDR3 bases are TGTGCCAGCTGTTACCGGGACTCCAATGAGCAGTTCTTC. This gives the protein CASCYRDSNEQFF.

In the case of this clonotype: One base away lies a much larger clone, so this may be a sequencing read error. The J gene is TRBJ2-3, the V gene TRBV7-2; D is perhaps TRBD1 (6 bases). CDR1 is SGHTA, CDR2 FQGNSA, per germline. The CDR3 is made up of 13 amino acids. CDR3 protein: CASSLAQTGTQYF. Written as DNA, the CDR3 is TGTGCCAGCAGCTTAGCCCAGACAGGTACGCAGTATTTT.

The chain is built from TRBV7-2 and TRBJ1-2, with D possibly matching TRBD1 (5 bases). The CDR3 consists of 16 residues. Deletions cut 0 bases from V and 6 bases from J, with 17 bases between. Germline assignment: CDR1 SGHTA and CDR2 FQGNSA. CDR3 bases: TGTGCCAGCAGCTTAGCGGGGGACCGGAGCGATAATGGCTACACCTTC. Translating gives CASSLAGDRSDNGYTF.

This clonotype was picked up a small number of times. The rearrangement joins TRBV7-9 to TRBJ1-4; D might be TRBD1 (6 bases). Germline V gives CDR1 SEHNR, CDR2 FQNEAQ (reference sequence). The CDR3 totals 15 residues. Trimming shortened V by 4 bases and J by 7 bases, and 16 bases separated the two germline ends. The CDR3 coding sequence is TGTGCCAGCAGCTCCTGGGGCAGGGGAGGTGAAAAACTGTTTTTT. This translates into CASSSWGRGGEKLFF.

The chain recombines TRBV27 with TRBJ1-1; TRBD1 aligns across 8 bases. V lost 5 bases, J lost 5 bases, and 7 bases stayed unmatched. The CDR3 totals 14 residues. From germline, CDR1 is MNHEY and CDR2 SMNVEV (reference sequence). The CDR3 sequence: CASSGGTGHTEAFF. The DNA of the CDR3 is TGTGCCAGCAGTGGAGGGACAGGACATACTGAAGCTTTCTTT.

The genes are TRBV29-1 and TRBJ2-3, with unresolved D. The CDR3 totals 13 residues. The V end lost 8 bases, the J end lost 1 base, and 13 bases lay between the germline ends. Germline CDR1 SQVTM, CDR2 ANQGSEA. CDR3 in DNA: TGCAGCAGTGACGTGCAGGGCACAGATACGCAGTATTTT. It specifies CSSDVQGTDTQYF.